One and the same sample provided the 9 T cell receptor beta chains below, sequenced in a study of blood T cell repertoires in COVID-19. Using immunoSEQ multiplex PCR, the repertoire was profiled, and TCRdb retains in-frame clones only, with some absent. This table holds about 180,000 clones, 75% to 90% found once. What was sequenced was peripheral blood. The receptors stem from a woman aged 55-69 years with acute or convalescent COVID-19.

The rearrangement uses TRBV19 and TRBJ2-1, with TRBD2 matching 8 bases. The length of the CDR3 is 15 residues. Germline assignment: CDR1 LNHDA and CDR2 SQIVND (reference sequence). With 6 bases clipped from V and 4 bases from J, the junction kept 8 bases outside the gene matches. The chain's CDR3 is CASSPRAGGYNEQFF. DNA of the CDR3: TGTGCCAGTAGCCCTCGGGCGGGGGGTTACAATGAGCAGTTCTTC.

The chain carries TRBV7-2 and TRBJ1-2; no firm D call. CDR1 is SGHTA, CDR2 FQGNSA, per germline. V lost 2 bases, J lost 6 bases, and 13 bases lay in between. This CDR3 contains 14 residues. The CDR3 loop is CASSLKVGRDGYTF. In nucleotides, the CDR3 is TGTGCCAGCAGCTTAAAAGTAGGGAGGGATGGCTACACCTTC.

This clone was seen a handful of times. V is TRBV4-3 and J is TRBJ1-5; weak D call: TRBD1 (5 bases). Deletions cut 0 bases from V and 4 bases from J, with 10 bases between. This CDR3 has 15 amino acids. Germline CDR1 and CDR2: LGHNA and YSLEER. The CDR3 region is CASSQEQGWNQPQHF. For the CDR3, the DNA is TGCGCCAGCAGCCAAGAGCAGGGTTGGAATCAGCCCCAGCATTTT.

CDR3 in amino acids: CASSPGTGVNTEAFF. The CDR3, as DNA: TGTGCCAGCAGTCCCGGGACAGGAGTCAACACTGAAGCTTTCTTT. The chain couples TRBV6-5 to TRBJ1-1; 8 bases are a match to TRBD1. After removal of 5 bases from V and 2 bases from J, the junction contained 7 bases not matched to a gene. CDR3 length equals 15 residues. CDR1 is MNHEY and CDR2 is SVGAGI in the germline V gene.

The chain has TRBV7-9 and TRBJ2-1; tentatively, D is TRBD1 (5 bases). In germline, CDR1 is SEHNR, CDR2 FQNEAQ (reference sequence). Trimming shortened V by 2 bases and J by 11 bases, and 10 bases separated the two germline ends. The CDR3 is 12 residues long. The CDR3 bases are TGTGCCAGCAGCTTAAACCCAGGGCAGCAGTTCTTC. Translated, it gives CASSLNPGQQFF.

This clone was recorded at least ten times. The rearrangement joins TRBV7-2 to TRBJ1-3, with 8 nucleotides matching TRBD1. The CDR3 is 15 amino acids. Germline loops: CDR1 SGHTA, CDR2 FQGNSA. The V and J ends lost 5 bases and 0 bases, in that order; junction bases with no gene match: 3. As DNA, the CDR3 is TGTGCCAGCAGCCCGGACAGGGCCTCTGGAAACACCATATATTTT. It codes for CASSPDRASGNTIYF.

The chain carries TRBV5-1 and TRBJ2-1; perhaps TRBD2 as D (6 bases). The CDR3 has 14 amino acids. Trimming shortened V by 0 bases and J by 10 bases, and 14 bases separated the two germline ends. Germline assignment: CDR1 SGHRS and CDR2 YFSETQ. The CDR3 region is CASSLGGGAGEQFF. The CDR3 nucleotides read TGCGCCAGCAGCTTGGGTGGCGGGGCAGGGGAGCAGTTCTTC.

This chain connects TRBV9 to TRBJ1-6; TRBD1 is a possible D gene (5 bases). CDR1 is SGDLS and CDR2 is YYNGEE in the germline V gene. Trimming left V 7 bases short and J 9 bases short, with 17 bases between. This CDR3 comprises 14 residues. CDR3 amino acids: CASGGPVGGSPLHF. CDR3 in DNA: TGTGCCAGCGGAGGGCCCGTCGGGGGTTCACCCCTCCACTTT. The full variable domain, completed using reference TRBV9 and TRBJ1-6, is DSGVTQTPKHLITATGQRVTLRCSPRSGDLSVYWYQQSLDQGLQFLIQYYNGEERAKGNILERFSAQQFPDLHSELNLSSLELGDSALYFCASGGPVGGSPLHFGNGTRLTVT.

This rearrangement joins TRBV7-9 to TRBJ2-4; possible D gene TRBD2, 5 bases. Germline CDR1 is SEHNR and CDR2 is FQNEAQ (reference sequence). V gave up 0 bases and J gave up 0 bases, with 9 bases separating them. The CDR3 covers 16 residues. CDR3 protein: CASSLAERVAKNIQYF. The CDR3 DNA reads TGTGCCAGCAGCTTAGCGGAGAGGGTAGCCAAAAACATTCAGTACTTC.